The clone carrying this T cell receptor beta chain occurred many times. This specimen comes from a study of metastatic and nonmetastatic thyroid tumors. None of the patients had undergone any treatment ahead of thyroid surgery. TCRdb re-called the PCR reads via MiXCR. The sample shows more than 70,000 clones, 8.6% of them seen only once. Germline CDR1 and CDR2: DFQATT and SNEGSKA (reference sequence). The CDR3 contains 14 residues. Trimming removed 6 bases at V and 0 bases at J, with 13 bases between. Sequencing was carried out using blood. The source of this sequence is a female donor with papillary thyroid cancer or a benign thyroid nodule (not recorded which). Some clones in this sample may be carry-over from other donors' samples. The chain combines TRBV20-1 with TRBJ2-3, with no clear D. DNA of the CDR3: TGCAGTGCCATCAATCCAACTAGCACAGATACGCAGTATTTT. This gives the protein CSAINPTSTDTQYF.